This entry lists 11 T cell receptor beta chains sequenced from one sample in a study of blood T cell repertoires in COVID-19. Generated by immunoSEQ multiplex PCR, the TCRdb table keeps only in-frame clones and is missing some. The sample records approximately 89,000 clones, 70% to 90% being singletons. Sequenced: peripheral blood. These receptors all stem from a man between 65 and 85 years old with acute or convalescent COVID-19.

This chain links TRBV6-5 with TRBJ1-1, with D maybe TRBD1 (6 bases). Germline loops: CDR1 MNHEY, CDR2 SVGAGI. Trimming took 6 bases from V and 1 from J, leaving 15 bases between them. This CDR3 is 15 amino acids long. The CDR3 bases are TGTGCCAGCAGGAGCCGGGGGGGGGCGAACACTGAAGCTTTCTTT. Its protein product is CASRSRGGANTEAFF.

The chain recombines TRBV10-2 with TRBJ1-4, with 7 nucleotides matching TRBD1. CDR3 length equals 17 residues. CDR1 and CDR2 (germline): WSHSY, SAAADI. V trimming: 6 bases; J trimming: 8 bases; junction bases outside the gene matches: 18. The CDR3 bases are TGCGCCAGCAGACCCGGGACAGAGGTCGGCTCACGGGAAAAACTGTTTTTT. Its translation is CASRPGTEVGSREKLFF.

The chain uses TRBV6-6 and TRBJ2-2; the match to TRBD1 covers 12 bases. The CDR3 consists of 16 residues. J gave up 6 bases and V 2 bases, and 4 bases lay outside the gene matches. Germline V CDR1 and CDR2: MNHNY, SVGAGI (reference sequence). The CDR3 DNA follows: TGTGCCAGCAGTTACCCGGGACAGGGGGCGGCCGGGGAGCTGTTTTTT. This sequence encodes CASSYPGQGAAGELFF.

The rearrangement joins TRBV7-7 to TRBJ2-3; TRBD2 agrees at 9 bases. The length of the CDR3 is 16 residues. Germline V gene sequence: CDR1 SSHAT, CDR2 FNYEAQ (reference sequence). Trimming at V came to 1 base and at J to 0 bases, leaving 2 bases not matched to a gene. CDR3 DNA sequence: TGTGCCAGCAGCTTAGGCCTAGCGGGGAGCACAGATACGCAGTATTTT. Its protein product is CASSLGLAGSTDTQYF.

The chain links TRBV28 to TRBJ1-1; 7 bases line up with TRBD1. CDR1 and CDR2 from the germline V gene are MDHEN and SYDVKM. The V and J ends lost 10 bases and 6 bases, in that order; junction bases with no gene match: 5. The CDR3 sequence is 11 residues long. The chain's CDR3 is CATRGQPEAFF. CDR3 bases: TGTGCCACCCGGGGACAGCCTGAAGCTTTCTTT.

This clone was observed a few times. The CDR3 coding sequence is TGTGCCTGGAGTGTTTGGGGGAGGGGGGAGCAGTACTTC. This translates into CAWSVWGRGEQYF. The rearrangement joins TRBV30 to TRBJ2-7, with a tentative D call TRBD2 (7 bases). Germline values: CDR1 GTSNPN, CDR2 SVGIG (reference sequence). Trimming took 0 bases from V and 7 from J, leaving 13 bases between them. The CDR3 is 13 residues long.

This chain joins TRBV5-1 and TRBJ2-7; 7 nucleotides match TRBD1. The CDR3 contains 15 residues. In germline, CDR1 is SGHRS, CDR2 YFSETQ. The J segment lost 0 bases and the V segment lost 0 bases, leaving 3 bases of the junction unmatched. CDR3 protein: CASSLGDSSSYEQYF. In DNA, the CDR3 is TGCGCCAGCAGCTTGGGGGACAGCAGCTCCTACGAGCAGTACTTC.

The chain couples TRBV19 to TRBJ1-2; 8 bases match TRBD1. CDR3 length: 13 amino acids. Losses at the gene ends were 3 bases for V and 4 bases for J; bases not matched to a gene: 1. CDR1 and CDR2 (germline): LNHDA, SQIVND (reference sequence). The CDR3 DNA is TGTGCCAGTAGTATGGACAGGGTCTATGGCTACACCTTC. Amino acids: CASSMDRVYGYTF.

This chain connects TRBV6-5 to TRBJ1-2, with TRBD1 identical over 7 bases. This CDR3 spans 14 amino acids. V lost 6 bases and J lost 7; bases outside the gene matches: 11. Germline lookup yields CDR1 MNHEY and CDR2 SVGAGI. CDR3 in DNA: TGTGCCAGCAGCAAACAGGGGTCGGATGGTGGCTACACCTTC. Protein sequence: CASSKQGSDGGYTF.

The chain uses TRBV27 and TRBJ2-3; 7 nucleotides match TRBD2. CDR3 length: 13 amino acids. Germline assignment: CDR1 MNHEY and CDR2 SMNVEV (reference sequence). V dropped 2 bases and J dropped 6; count of bases not matched to a gene: 2. For the CDR3, the DNA is TGTGCCAGCAGTTTAAGGGAGGGGGATACGCAGTATTTT. Its protein product is CASSLREGDTQYF.

This chain joins TRBV14 and TRBJ2-2, with 7 bases matching TRBD2. The CDR3 is 16 amino acids. Trimming at V came to 4 bases and at J to 0 bases, leaving 5 bases not matched to a gene. Germline V gene data show CDR1 as SGHDN and CDR2 as FVKESK. The CDR3 protein is CASSRTGGANTGELFF. The CDR3, as DNA: TGTGCCAGCAGCCGTACGGGGGGTGCGAACACCGGGGAGCTGTTTTTT.